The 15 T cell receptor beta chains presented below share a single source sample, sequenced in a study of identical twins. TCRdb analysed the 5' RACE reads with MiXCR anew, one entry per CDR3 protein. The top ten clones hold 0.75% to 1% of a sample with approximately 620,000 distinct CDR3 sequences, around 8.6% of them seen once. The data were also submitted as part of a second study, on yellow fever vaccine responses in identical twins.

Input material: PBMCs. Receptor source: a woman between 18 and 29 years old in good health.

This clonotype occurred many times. As DNA, the CDR3 is TGCGCCAGCAGCGCTCAGACAGGGACACCCTACGAGCAGTACTTC. It translates to CASSAQTGTPYEQYF. The chain couples TRBV5-1 to TRBJ2-7; the match to TRBD1 covers 7 bases. CDR1 SGHRS and CDR2 YFSETQ come from the germline V gene. After removal of 4 bases from V and 2 bases from J, the junction contained 9 bases not matched to a gene. This CDR3 comprises 15 residues.

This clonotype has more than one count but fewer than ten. CDR3 sequence reads: CSVTDPNTEAFF. The DNA for the CDR3 is TGCAGTGTTACAGACCCTAACACTGAAGCTTTCTTT. The chain employs TRBV20-1 and TRBJ1-1, with no clear D. This CDR3 has 12 amino acids. Trimming cost V 7 bases and J 2 bases, with 11 bases left between them. The germline CDR1 and CDR2 sequences are DFQATT and SNEGSKA (reference sequence).

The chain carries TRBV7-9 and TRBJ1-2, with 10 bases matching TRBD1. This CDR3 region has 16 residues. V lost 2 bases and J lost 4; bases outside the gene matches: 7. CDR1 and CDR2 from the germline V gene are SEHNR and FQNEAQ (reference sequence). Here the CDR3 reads CASSLLEDRGAYGYTF. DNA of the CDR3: TGTGCCAGCAGCTTACTCGAGGACAGGGGGGCCTATGGCTACACCTTC.

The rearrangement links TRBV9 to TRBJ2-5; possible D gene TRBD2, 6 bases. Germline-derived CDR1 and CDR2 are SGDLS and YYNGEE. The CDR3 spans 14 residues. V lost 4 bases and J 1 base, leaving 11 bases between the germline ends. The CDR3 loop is CASSFRDFQETQYF. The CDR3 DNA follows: TGTGCCAGCAGCTTCCGGGACTTCCAAGAGACCCAGTACTTC.

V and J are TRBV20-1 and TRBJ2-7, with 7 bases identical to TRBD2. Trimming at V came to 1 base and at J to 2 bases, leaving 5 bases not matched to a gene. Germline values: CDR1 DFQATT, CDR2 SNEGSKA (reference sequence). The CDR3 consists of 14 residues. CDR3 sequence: CSARGGGKAYEQYF. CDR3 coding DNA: TGCAGTGCTAGAGGGGGGGGTAAGGCCTACGAGCAGTACTTC.

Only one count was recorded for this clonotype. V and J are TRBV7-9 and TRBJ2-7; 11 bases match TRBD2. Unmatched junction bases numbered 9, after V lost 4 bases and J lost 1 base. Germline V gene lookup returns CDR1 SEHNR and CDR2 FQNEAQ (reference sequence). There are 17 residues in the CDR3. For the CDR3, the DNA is TGTGCCAGCAGCTGGGCACCGGGACTAGCGGAATCCTACGAGCAGTACTTC. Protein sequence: CASSWAPGLAESYEQYF. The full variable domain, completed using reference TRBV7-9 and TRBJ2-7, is DTGVSQNPRHKITKRGQNVTFRCDPISEHNRLYWYRQTLGQGPEFLTYFQNEAQLEKSRLLSDRFSAERPKGSFSTLEIQRTEQGDSAMYLCASSWAPGLAESYEQYFGPGTRLTVT.

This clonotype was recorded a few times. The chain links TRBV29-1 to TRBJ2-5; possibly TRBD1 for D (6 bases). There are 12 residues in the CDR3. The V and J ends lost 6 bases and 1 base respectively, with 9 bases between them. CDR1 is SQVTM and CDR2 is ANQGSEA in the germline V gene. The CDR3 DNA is TGCAGCGTCCGGACAGTCCAAGAGACCCAGTACTTC. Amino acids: CSVRTVQETQYF.

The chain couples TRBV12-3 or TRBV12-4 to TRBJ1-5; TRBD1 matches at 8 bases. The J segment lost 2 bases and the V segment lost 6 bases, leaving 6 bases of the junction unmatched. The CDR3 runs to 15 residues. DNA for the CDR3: TGTGCCAGCAGCATTACAGGGGGTGGCAATCAGCCCCAGCATTTT. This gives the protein CASSITGGGNQPQHF.

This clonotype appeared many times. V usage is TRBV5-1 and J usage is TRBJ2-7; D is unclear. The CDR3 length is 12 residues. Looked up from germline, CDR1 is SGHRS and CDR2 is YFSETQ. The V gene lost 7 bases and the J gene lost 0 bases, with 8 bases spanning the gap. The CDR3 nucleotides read TGCGCCAGCGGACCTAGCTCCTACGAGCAGTACTTC. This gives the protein CASGPSSYEQYF.

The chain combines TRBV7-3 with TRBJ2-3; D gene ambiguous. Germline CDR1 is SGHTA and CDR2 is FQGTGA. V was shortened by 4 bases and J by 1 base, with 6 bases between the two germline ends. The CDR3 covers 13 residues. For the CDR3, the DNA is TGTGCCAGCAGCTGGCTTGGCACAGATACGCAGTATTTT. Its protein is CASSWLGTDTQYF.

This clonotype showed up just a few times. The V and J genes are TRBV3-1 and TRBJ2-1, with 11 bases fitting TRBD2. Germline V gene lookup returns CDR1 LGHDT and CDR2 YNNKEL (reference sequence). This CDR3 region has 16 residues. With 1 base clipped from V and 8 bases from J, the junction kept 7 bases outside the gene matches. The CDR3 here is CASSQVRSSGRHEQFF. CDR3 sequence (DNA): TGTGCCAGCAGCCAAGTTAGGTCTAGCGGGAGGCATGAGCAGTTCTTC.

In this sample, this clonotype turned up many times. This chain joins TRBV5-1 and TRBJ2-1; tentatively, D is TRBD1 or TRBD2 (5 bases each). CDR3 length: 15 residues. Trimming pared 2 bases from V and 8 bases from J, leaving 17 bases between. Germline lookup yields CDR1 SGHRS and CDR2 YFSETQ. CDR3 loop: CASSLPGHYPYEQFF. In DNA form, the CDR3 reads TGCGCCAGCAGCTTACCGGGGCATTATCCCTATGAGCAGTTCTTC.

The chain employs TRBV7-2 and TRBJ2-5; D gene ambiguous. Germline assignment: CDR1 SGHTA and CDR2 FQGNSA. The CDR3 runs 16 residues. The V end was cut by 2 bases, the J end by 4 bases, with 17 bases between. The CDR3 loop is CASSLTPDTSRETQYF. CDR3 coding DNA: TGTGCCAGCAGCTTAACTCCTGACACCTCCCGAGAGACCCAGTACTTC.

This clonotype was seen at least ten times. Written as DNA, the CDR3 is TGTGCCACCGGGGGGGCCGGTTACAATGAGCAGTTCTTC. It codes for CATGGAGYNEQFF. The rearrangement links TRBV24-1 to TRBJ2-1, with TRBD2 as a possible D gene (7 bases). Germline-derived CDR1 and CDR2 are KGHDR and SFDVKD. The V gene lost 9 bases and the J gene lost 4 bases, with 12 bases spanning the gap. This CDR3 comprises 13 residues.

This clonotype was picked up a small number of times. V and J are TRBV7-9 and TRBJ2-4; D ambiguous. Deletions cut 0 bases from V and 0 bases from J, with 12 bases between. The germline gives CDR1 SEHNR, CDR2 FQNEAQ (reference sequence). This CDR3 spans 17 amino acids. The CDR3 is CASSLAFPALAKNIQYF. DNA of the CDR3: TGTGCCAGCAGCTTAGCGTTCCCAGCACTAGCCAAAAACATTCAGTACTTC.